Reported below is one T cell receptor beta chain. Its target is unknown. The data belong to a study of Tregs in tolerant kidney transplant recipients. Recipients received nonmyeloablative bone marrow transplants from related graft donors, with transient mixed chimerism. Unstimulated regulatory T cells (CD4+CD25+CD127-), CD4+CD25- non-regulatory cells, CD4 and CD8 cells were FACS-sorted from thawed PBMCs. Findings of the study overall: Donor-specific Treg expansion exceeded global Treg expansion in tolerant patients, suggesting antigen drive. Few patients were studied, so findings need validation in larger groups. For some patients, primers changed over time, blocking nucleotide-level comparison.

The protocol was immunoSEQ multiplex PCR, while the TCRdb copy is restricted to in-frame clones and leaves out a portion. Here the sample spans about 81,000 clones, more than 85% being singletons. Here the sequenced sample was CD4+ T cells from blood (PBMCs), taken 24 months after the transplant. The TCR originated in a human patient who received a combined kidney and bone marrow transplant. Some of the T cells may derive from the graft donor.

This chain's CDR3 is CATSNGGGSGKNIQYF. In DNA, the CDR3 is TGTGCCACCAGCAATGGGGGCGGGAGCGGCAAAAACATTCAGTACTTC. The rearrangement links TRBV15 to TRBJ2-4; D is possibly TRBD2 (7 bases). Germline V lookup: CDR1 LNHNV, CDR2 YYDKDF (reference sequence). The V end was cut by 4 bases, the J end by 3 bases, with 16 bases between. The CDR3 is made up of 16 amino acids.